This TCR beta chain was found in a study of OX40 agonist ivuxolimab in advanced cancers. Some clones are missing from TCRdb's copy, which holds only in-frame ones; the method was immunoSEQ multiplex PCR. The sample yields some 65,000 clones, around 90% seen once. V was pared by 1 base and J by 10 bases, with 17 bases between. The CDR3 totals 14 residues. Germline-derived CDR1 and CDR2 are SGHVS and FNYEAQ. Material: CD4+ or CD8+ T cells sorted from blood, obtained in a trial of the OX40 agonist ivuxolimab. The rearrangement uses TRBV7-6 and TRBJ2-7; D uncertain. This receptor was obtained from an adult with an advanced solid tumor such as melanoma, head and neck, liver or kidney cancer. The CDR3 nucleotides are TGTGCCAGCAGCTTAGTCCCGGACGCGAGTGAACAGTACTTC. Translation: CASSLVPDASEQYF.